These 29 T cell receptor beta chains originate from one sample sequenced in a study of vaccination and CD4 T cells after COVID-19. As to treatment: roughly 10-day PBMC culture with coronavirus spike peptide pools or control peptides (ViraFEST assay). Sequencing of the DNA from cultured CD4+ T cells was carried out with the Oncomine TCR Beta short-read assay. TCRdb re-analysed the PCR reads in MiXCR, keeping a single row per CDR3 protein. The profile covers over 11,000 distinct CDR3 sequences, with approximately 30% appearing a single time and more than 8.5% taken by the ten largest. No antigen has been assigned to these receptors. This specimen consisted of CD4+ T cells from blood, cultured in vitro, obtained after SARS-CoV-2 vaccination. The receptors originated from a human donor who had recovered from COVID-19.

This clonotype turned up a few times. The chain uses TRBV27 and TRBJ2-1; 9 nucleotides align to TRBD1. The junction had 12 bases not matched to a gene; V was cut back by 3 bases and J by 9 bases. The CDR3 is made up of 16 amino acids. Germline CDR1 is MNHEY and CDR2 is SMNVEV (reference sequence). CDR3: CASSFLGQGEDGEQFF. The DNA for the CDR3 is TGTGCCAGCAGTTTCCTGGGACAGGGTGAAGATGGTGAGCAGTTCTTC.

This clonotype was detected only a few times. J is TRBJ2-7 and V is TRBV27; 11 bases map to TRBD1. V lost 5 bases to trimming and J lost 6 bases; unmatched junction nucleotides: 9. Germline V gene lookup returns CDR1 MNHEY and CDR2 SMNVEV (reference sequence). This CDR3 has 15 amino acids. The CDR3 nucleotides are TGTGCCAGCAGTCGCCTAGGACAGGGGGCCCGCGAGCAGTACTTC. As protein: CASSRLGQGAREQYF.

This clonotype was detected a few times. The V gene is TRBV7-6, the J gene TRBJ2-1; TRBD2 matches 8 bases. Looked up from germline, CDR1 is SGHVS and CDR2 is FNYEAQ. The CDR3 covers 17 residues. After removal of 1 base from V and 0 bases from J, the junction contained 5 bases not matched to a gene. The CDR3 sequence: CASSLGAAGGSYNEQFF. DNA of the CDR3: TGTGCCAGCAGCTTAGGAGCGGCGGGAGGCTCCTACAATGAGCAGTTCTTC.

There are a few counts of this clonotype. The rearrangement links TRBV7-3 to TRBJ2-3, with a possible D match to TRBD2 (6 bases). CDR3 length equals 16 residues. Trimming cost V 3 bases and J 4 bases, with 17 bases left between them. Germline CDR1 reads SGHTA; CDR2 reads FQGTGA. The CDR3 sequence is CASSFLGGFSSDTQYF. Here the CDR3 DNA reads TGTGCCAGCAGCTTCCTTGGGGGGTTTAGCTCAGATACGCAGTATTTT.

The rearrangement links TRBV5-4 to TRBJ2-3, with D perhaps TRBD1 or TRBD2 (7 bases each). The germline CDR1 and CDR2 sequences are SGHNT and YYREEE (reference sequence). V shed 3 bases and J shed 6 bases, with 17 bases lying between them. The CDR3 sequence is 15 residues long. As DNA, the CDR3 is TGTGCCAGCAGCTCCTGGGAGGGGGCGGCGGATACGCAGTATTTT. Its translation is CASSSWEGAADTQYF.

The genes are TRBV21-1 and TRBJ2-7; the D call in the table, TRBD1, was not verified against the DNA. TRBV21-1 is marked as a pseudogene. CDR3 length: 16 residues. CDR3 sequence (DNA): TGTGCCAGCAGCAAACCCGGGACGTCTAGCTCCTACGAGCAGTACTTC. Its translation is CASSKPGTSSSYEQYF.

By sample share, this clonotype is hyperexpanded. The V gene is TRBV7-2, the J gene TRBJ2-7; 7 bases are a match to TRBD1. The CDR3 is 15 residues long. V gave up 5 bases and J gave up 5 bases; unmatched junction bases: 12. The germline CDR1 and CDR2 sequences are SGHTA and FQGNSA. CDR3 amino acids: CASSRQTGLKNEQYF. In DNA, the CDR3 is TGTGCCAGCAGCCGGCAGACAGGGCTAAAGAACGAGCAGTACTTC.

The chain is built from TRBV7-3 and TRBJ2-2, with D possibly being TRBD2 (6 bases). Germline loops: CDR1 SGHTA, CDR2 FQGTGA. CDR3 length equals 15 residues. V lost 3 bases and J lost 2, with 10 bases in between. CDR3 in DNA: TGTGCCAGCAGCTTGCTAGCGACAAACACCGGGGAGCTGTTTTTT. Encoded protein: CASSLLATNTGELFF. Drawing the rest from reference TRBV7-3 and TRBJ2-2, the complete variable domain is GAGVSQTPSNKVTEKGKYVELRCDPISGHTALYWYRQSLGQGPEFLIYFQGTGAADDSGLPNDRFFAVRPEGSVSTLKIQRTERGDSAVYLCASSLLATNTGELFFGEGSRLTVL.

This clonotype was recorded a few times. J is TRBJ2-7 and V is TRBV20-1; 11 bases fit TRBD2. Per the germline V gene, CDR1 is DFQATT and CDR2 is SNEGSKA (reference sequence). The CDR3 covers 16 residues. Here the CDR3 reads CSTQGTSGKSSYEQYF. The CDR3 nucleotides are TGCTCGACCCAAGGGACTAGCGGAAAGAGCTCCTACGAGCAGTACTTC.

The chain joins TRBV20-1 to TRBJ2-1; a possible D gene is TRBD2 (5 bases). This CDR3 is built from 13 residues. The V gene lost 2 bases and the J gene lost 4 bases, with 9 bases spanning the gap. Germline CDR1 reads DFQATT; CDR2 reads SNEGSKA (reference sequence). CDR3: CSARKGEYNEQFF. In DNA form, the CDR3 reads TGCAGTGCTAGAAAGGGAGAATACAATGAGCAGTTCTTC.

A few counts support this clonotype. The J gene is TRBJ1-5, the V gene TRBV18, with 7 bases aligning to TRBD1. CDR3 length: 14 amino acids. V was pared by 4 bases and J by 4 bases, with 4 bases of the junction left unmatched. Germline values: CDR1 KGHSH, CDR2 LQKENI. The CDR3 loop is CASSQGQSNQPQHF. CDR3 sequence (DNA): TGTGCCAGCTCACAGGGACAGTCAAATCAGCCCCAGCATTTT.

The rearrangement joins TRBV4-3 to TRBJ1-2, with 8 bases aligning to TRBD1. The V gene end was trimmed by 0 bases and the J gene end by 2 bases; junction bases not matched to a gene: 5. The CDR3 runs 16 residues. Looked up from germline, CDR1 is LGHNA and CDR2 is YSLEER. The CDR3 reads CASSQDAHRGNYGYTF. The DNA of the CDR3 is TGCGCCAGCAGCCAAGATGCCCACAGGGGGAACTATGGCTACACCTTC.

The chain joins TRBV10-3 to TRBJ2-5; TRBD1 is a possible D gene (5 bases). With 2 bases removed from V and 4 bases from J, the gap between germline ends came to 11 bases. Germline CDR1 is ENHRY and CDR2 is SYGVKD. There are 14 residues in the CDR3. In nucleotides, the CDR3 is TGTGCCATCAGTGAGGGACAAGGAGTAGAGACCCAGTACTTC. It translates to CAISEGQGVETQYF.

This clonotype is medium-sized (0.01 to 0.1%). This sequence joins TRBV6-2 or TRBV6-3 and TRBJ1-6; D gene ambiguous. Trimming cost V 10 bases and J 10 bases, with 17 bases left between them. The CDR3 totals 13 residues. Germline CDR1 and CDR2: MNHEY and SVGEGT. CDR3 sequence reads: CATSDGGSSPLHF. The CDR3 bases are TGTGCCACCTCGGACGGTGGATCATCACCCCTCCACTTT.

The gene calls are TRBV7-9 and TRBJ1-2, with 7 bases fitting TRBD1. The CDR3 totals 19 residues. V lost 3 bases, J lost 2 bases, and 18 bases stayed unmatched. Germline assignment: CDR1 SEHNR and CDR2 FQNEAQ (reference sequence). The CDR3 DNA reads as TGTGCCAGCAGCTTCTACGGTCAGAAGGACAGGCAAATCAACTATGGCTACACCTTC. Its protein product is CASSFYGQKDRQINYGYTF.

On this clonotype: Germline is not matched at one junction end, which may reflect a read error. This chain uses TRBV20-1 with TRBJ1-1, with TRBD1 matching over 8 bases. Germline V gene data show CDR1 as DFQATT and CDR2 as SNEGSKA (reference sequence). This CDR3 spans 14 amino acids. Here the CDR3 reads CSAGEGQGGAEAFF. The DNA of the CDR3 is TGCAGTGCTGGAGAAGGACAGGGCGGGGCTGAAGCTTTCTTT.

Concerning this clonotype: At one end, the junction sequence differs from germline, possibly due to a read error. The chain recombines TRBV10-1 with TRBJ2-5; 11 bases line up with TRBD1. The CDR3 is 16 residues long. Germline V gene data show CDR1 as WNHNN and CDR2 as SYGVQD (reference sequence). The CDR3 DNA reads as TGCGCCAGCAGTGATCCCGGGACAGGGGGTCAAGATACCCAGTACTTC. It encodes CASSDPGTGGQDTQYF.

The chain recombines TRBV19 with TRBJ2-5; D is possibly TRBD2 (6 bases). This CDR3 contains 14 residues. Germline V lookup: CDR1 LNHDA, CDR2 SQIVND (reference sequence). The V end lost 6 bases, the J end lost 4 bases, and 15 bases lay between the germline ends. For the CDR3, the DNA is TGTGCCAGTAGCGTCAACGGGGGTACAGAGACCCAGTACTTC. It translates to CASSVNGGTETQYF.

V is TRBV7-2 and J is TRBJ2-7; 7 bases agree with TRBD2. This CDR3 has 14 residues. J lost 2 bases, V lost 2 bases, and 3 bases had no gene match. The germline V gene encodes CDR1 SGHTA and CDR2 FQGNSA. CDR3 in amino acids: CASSLLAAPYEQYF. The DNA for the CDR3 is TGTGCCAGCAGCTTACTAGCGGCTCCCTACGAGCAGTACTTC. The full variable domain, in which reference TRBV7-2 and TRBJ2-7 provide the parts outside the CDR3, is GAGVSQSPSNKVTEKGKDVELRCDPISGHTALYWYRQSLGQGLEFLIYFQGNSAPDKSGLPSDRFSAERTGGSVSTLTIQRTQQEDSAVYLCASSLLAAPYEQYFGPGTRLTVT.

The chain has TRBV25-1 and TRBJ2-7; 7 bases align to TRBD1. Germline trimming cut 7 bases from V and 3 bases from J; bases unmatched to any gene: 3. CDR1 is MGHDK and CDR2 is SYGVNS in the germline V gene. The CDR3 loop spans 12 amino acids. CDR3 bases: TGTGCCAGCAAGGGACAGCGCTACGAGCAGTACTTC. Encoded protein: CASKGQRYEQYF.

V is TRBV4-3 and J is TRBJ1-1, with TRBD1 matching over 8 bases. The CDR3 is 13 residues long. V shed 0 bases and J 11 bases; nucleotides not matched to a gene: 5. Germline assignment: CDR1 LGHNA and CDR2 YSLEER. CDR3 bases: TGCGCCAGCAGCCAAGAACCAGGGGGCCCGGCTTTCTTT. It is translated as CASSQEPGGPAFF.

The rearrangement uses TRBV7-3 and TRBJ2-6, with 8 nucleotides matching TRBD1. The CDR3 is 17 residues long. The ends lost 6 bases at V and 0 bases at J; junction bases unmatched: 7. Germline lookup yields CDR1 SGHTA and CDR2 FQGTGA. The CDR3 nucleotides read TGTGCCAGCAGGGGTGGACAGGGTCGCTCTGGGGCCAACGTCCTGACTTTC. It is translated as CASRGGQGRSGANVLTF.

The gene calls are TRBV20-1 and TRBJ1-5, with D possibly being TRBD1 (5 bases). In germline, CDR1 is DFQATT, CDR2 SNEGSKA (reference sequence). The CDR3 extends over 16 amino acids. V lost 1 base and J 3 bases, leaving 16 bases between the germline ends. The CDR3 protein is CSARAPRGAINQPQHF. The DNA for the CDR3 is TGCAGTGCTAGAGCCCCTAGGGGCGCAATCAATCAGCCCCAGCATTTT.

This chain links TRBV7-2 with TRBJ2-1, with a possible D match to TRBD2 (6 bases). CDR1 is SGHTA and CDR2 is FQGNSA in the germline V gene. This CDR3 spans 15 amino acids. Trimming removed 3 bases from V and 4 bases from J, with 13 bases in between. This chain's CDR3 is CASSFRRAGYNEQFF. In nucleotides, the CDR3 is TGTGCCAGCAGCTTTAGGAGGGCCGGTTACAATGAGCAGTTCTTC.

This clonotype was detected a few times. The V call is TRBV19, the J call TRBJ1-5; unclear D gene. The CDR3 spans 13 residues. V lost 3 bases to trimming and J lost 4 bases, with 7 bases between them. Germline V CDR1 and CDR2: LNHDA, SQIVND (reference sequence). This chain's CDR3 is CASSIPGNQPQHF. The CDR3 coding sequence is TGTGCCAGTAGTATCCCCGGAAATCAGCCCCAGCATTTT.

This clonotype came up a few times. The chain employs TRBV20-1 and TRBJ2-3; 8 bases are a match to TRBD2. The germline CDR1 and CDR2 sequences are DFQATT and SNEGSKA (reference sequence). CDR3 length: 16 residues. Trimming removed 5 bases from V and 6 bases from J; junction bases left unmatched: 16. The CDR3 is CSAGALAGSPRDTQYF. For the CDR3, the DNA is TGCAGTGCTGGCGCTCTAGCGGGCTCGCCCCGGGATACGCAGTATTTT.

There are a few counts of this clonotype. The rearrangement links TRBV7-9 to TRBJ2-2, with TRBD2 matching over 7 bases. CDR1 is SEHNR and CDR2 is FQNEAQ in the germline V gene (reference sequence). With 4 bases clipped from V and 0 bases from J, the junction kept 2 bases outside the gene matches. This CDR3 spans 15 amino acids. The DNA of the CDR3 is TGTGCCAGCAGCTCTAGCGGCGCGAACACCGGGGAGCTGTTTTTT. It encodes CASSSSGANTGELFF.

This rearrangement joins TRBV6-1 to TRBJ1-4; maybe TRBD1 (6 bases). Germline V gene data show CDR1 as MNHNS and CDR2 as SASEGT. The CDR3 loop spans 12 amino acids. V was pared by 6 bases and J by 13 bases, with 15 bases between. The CDR3 bases are TGTGCCAGCAGGGGCAGTCAGGGGTTACTGTTTTTT. Encoded protein: CASRGSQGLLFF.

The V gene is TRBV9, the J gene TRBJ2-1, with D tentatively TRBD1 or TRBD2 (6 bases each). The V and J ends lost 0 bases and 7 bases respectively, with 14 bases between them. CDR3 size: 15 residues. The V gene's germline CDR1 is SGDLS and CDR2 YYNGEE. CDR3: CASSVGGGPPNEQFF. CDR3 nucleotide sequence: TGTGCCAGCAGCGTAGGAGGGGGGCCACCTAATGAGCAGTTCTTC.